Listed below are T cell receptor beta chains from one sample, sequenced in a study of OX40 agonist ivuxolimab in advanced cancers. Sequencing was performed with immunoSEQ multiplex PCR; in TCRdb, only in-frame clones are kept and a portion is missing. The sample lists under 35,000 clones, roughly 82% seen once, with about 20% in the top ten. This sample comprised CD4+ or CD8+ T cells sorted from blood, obtained in a trial of the OX40 agonist ivuxolimab. These TCRs come from an adult with an advanced solid tumor such as melanoma, head and neck, liver or kidney cancer. Each CDR3 is given without its conserved first and last residue.

j_call | v_call | cdr3_length | cdr3_aa
NA | TRBV11-2 | 14 | ASSKGGSTGHHEQY
TRBJ1-6 | TRBV9 | 13 | ASGDRGGVYSPLH
TRBJ2-7 | TRBV7-9 | 14 | ASSPGSTLLTYEQY
TRBJ1-3 | TRBV2 | 11 | ASSGQEANTIY
TRBJ1-2 | TRBV5-6 | 12 | ASSFQGPSYGYT
TRBJ2-1 | TRBV7-8 | 11 | ASSADRVHEQF
TRBJ2-7 | TRBV15 | 18 | ATSRDRGGTASRLSYEQY
TRBJ2-7 | TRBV5-6 | 13 | ASSLELRGPYEQY
TRBJ2-6 | TRBV19 | 14 | ASSIGDNSGANVLT
TRBJ1-1 | TRBV5-1 | 12 | ASSYQGSNTEAF
TRBJ1-5 | TRBV7-9 | 14 | ASSLDVQDSNQPQH
TRBJ1-5 | TRBV10-3 | 11 | AISDGNNQPQH